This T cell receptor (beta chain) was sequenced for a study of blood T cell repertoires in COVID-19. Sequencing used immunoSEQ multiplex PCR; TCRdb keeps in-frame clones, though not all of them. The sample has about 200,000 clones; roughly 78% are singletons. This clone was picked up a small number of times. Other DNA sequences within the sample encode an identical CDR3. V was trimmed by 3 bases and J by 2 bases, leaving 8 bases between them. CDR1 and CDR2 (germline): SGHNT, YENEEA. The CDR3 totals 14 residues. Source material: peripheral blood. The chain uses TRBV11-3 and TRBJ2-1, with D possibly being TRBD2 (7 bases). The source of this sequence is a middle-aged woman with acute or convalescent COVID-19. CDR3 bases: TGTGCCAGCAGCTTCGGGGGGCCCTACAATGAGCAGTTCTTC. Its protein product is CASSFGGPYNEQFF. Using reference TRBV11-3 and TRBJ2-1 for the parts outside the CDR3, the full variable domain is EAGVVQSPRYKIIEKKQPVAFWCNPISGHNTLYWYLQNLGQGPELLIRYENEEAVDDSQLPKDRFSAERLKGVDSTLKIQPAELGDSAVYLCASSFGGPYNEQFFGPGTRLTVL.